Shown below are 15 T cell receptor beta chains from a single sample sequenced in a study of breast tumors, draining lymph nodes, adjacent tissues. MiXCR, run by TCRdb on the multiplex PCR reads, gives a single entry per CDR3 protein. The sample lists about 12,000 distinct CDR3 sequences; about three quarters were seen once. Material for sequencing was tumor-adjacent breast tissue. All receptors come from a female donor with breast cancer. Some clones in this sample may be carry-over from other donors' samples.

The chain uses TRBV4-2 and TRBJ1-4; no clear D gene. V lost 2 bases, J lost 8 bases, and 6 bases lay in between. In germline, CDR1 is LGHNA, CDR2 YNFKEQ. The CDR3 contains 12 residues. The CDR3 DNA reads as TGTGCCAGCAGCCAAACGAGAGAAAAACTGTTTTTT. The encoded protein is CASSQTREKLFF.

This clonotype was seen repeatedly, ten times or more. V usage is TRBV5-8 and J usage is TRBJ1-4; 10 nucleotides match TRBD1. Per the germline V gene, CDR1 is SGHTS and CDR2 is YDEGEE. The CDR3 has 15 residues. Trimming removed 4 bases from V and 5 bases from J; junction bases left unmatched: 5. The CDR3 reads CASSAGQGTNEKLFF. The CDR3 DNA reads TGTGCCAGCAGCGCGGGACAGGGGACAAATGAAAAACTGTTTTTT.

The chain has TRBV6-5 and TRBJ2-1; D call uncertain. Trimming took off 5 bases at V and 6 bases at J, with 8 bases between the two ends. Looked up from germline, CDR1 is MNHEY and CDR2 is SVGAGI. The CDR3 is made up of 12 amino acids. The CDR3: CASSPQANEQFF. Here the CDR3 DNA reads TGTGCCAGCAGTCCGCAAGCCAATGAGCAGTTCTTC.

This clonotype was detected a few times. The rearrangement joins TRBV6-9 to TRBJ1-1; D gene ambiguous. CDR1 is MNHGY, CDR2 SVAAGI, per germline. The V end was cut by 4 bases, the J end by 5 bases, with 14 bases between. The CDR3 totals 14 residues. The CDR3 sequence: CASSCQAGSTEAFF. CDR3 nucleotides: TGTGCCAGCAGTTGTCAGGCGGGGAGTACTGAAGCTTTCTTT.

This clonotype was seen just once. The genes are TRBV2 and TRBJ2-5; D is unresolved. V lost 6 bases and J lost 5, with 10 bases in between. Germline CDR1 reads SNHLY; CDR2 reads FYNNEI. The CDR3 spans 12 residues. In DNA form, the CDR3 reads TGTGCCAGCAGCGTTAGAAGGGAGACCCAGTACTTC. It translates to CASSVRRETQYF.

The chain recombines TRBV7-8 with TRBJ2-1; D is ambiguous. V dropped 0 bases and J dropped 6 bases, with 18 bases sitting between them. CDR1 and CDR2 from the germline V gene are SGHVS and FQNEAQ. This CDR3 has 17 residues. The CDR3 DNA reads TGTGCCAGCAGCTTAGCCTGGCGTCCCCTCAGCCCCAATGAGCAGTTCTTC. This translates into CASSLAWRPLSPNEQFF. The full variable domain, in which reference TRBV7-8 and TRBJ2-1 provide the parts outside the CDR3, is GAGVSQSPRYKVAKRGQDVALRCDPISGHVSLFWYQQALGQGPEFLTYFQNEAQLDKSGLPSDRFFAERPEGSVSTLKIQRTQQEDSAVYLCASSLAWRPLSPNEQFFGPGTRLTVL.

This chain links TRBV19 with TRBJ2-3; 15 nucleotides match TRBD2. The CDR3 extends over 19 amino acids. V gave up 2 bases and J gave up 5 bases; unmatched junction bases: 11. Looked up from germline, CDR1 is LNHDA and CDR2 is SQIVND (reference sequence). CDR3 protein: CASSICWGGLAGGVDTQYF. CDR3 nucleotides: TGTGCCAGTAGTATATGTTGGGGCGGACTAGCGGGAGGGGTAGATACGCAGTATTTT.

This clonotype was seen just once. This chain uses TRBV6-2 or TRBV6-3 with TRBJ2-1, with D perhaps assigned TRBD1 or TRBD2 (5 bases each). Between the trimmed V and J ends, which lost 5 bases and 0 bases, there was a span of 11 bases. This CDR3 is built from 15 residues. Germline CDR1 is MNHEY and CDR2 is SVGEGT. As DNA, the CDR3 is TGTGCCAGCAGTGCCGGGACGAGCTCCTACAATGAGCAGTTCTTC. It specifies CASSAGTSSYNEQFF.

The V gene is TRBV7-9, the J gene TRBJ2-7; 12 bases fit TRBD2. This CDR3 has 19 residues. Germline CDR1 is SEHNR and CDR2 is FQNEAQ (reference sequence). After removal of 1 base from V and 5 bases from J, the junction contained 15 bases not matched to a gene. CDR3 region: CASSLGGRASGRAADEQYF. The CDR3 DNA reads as TGTGCCAGCAGCTTAGGTGGAAGGGCTAGCGGGAGGGCCGCAGACGAGCAGTACTTC.

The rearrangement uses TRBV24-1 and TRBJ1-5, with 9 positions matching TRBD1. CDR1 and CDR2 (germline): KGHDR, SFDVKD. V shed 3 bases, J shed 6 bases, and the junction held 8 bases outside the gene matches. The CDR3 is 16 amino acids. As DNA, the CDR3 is TGTGCCACCAGTGATCCGACAGGGGGTCAGTTTCAGCCCCAGCATTTT. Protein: CATSDPTGGQFQPQHF.

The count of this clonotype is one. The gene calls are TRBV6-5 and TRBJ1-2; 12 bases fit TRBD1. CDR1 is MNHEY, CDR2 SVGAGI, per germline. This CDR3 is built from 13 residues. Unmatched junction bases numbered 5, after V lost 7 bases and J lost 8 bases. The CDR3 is CASTGGTGGGYTF. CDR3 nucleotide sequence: TGTGCCAGCACCGGGGGGACAGGGGGCGGCTACACCTTC.

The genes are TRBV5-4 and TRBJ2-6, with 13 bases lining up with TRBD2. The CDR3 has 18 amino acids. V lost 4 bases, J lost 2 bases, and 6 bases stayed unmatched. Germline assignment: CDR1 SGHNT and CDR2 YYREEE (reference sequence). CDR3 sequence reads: CASSPELAGGPGANVLTF. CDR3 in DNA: TGTGCCAGCAGCCCAGAACTAGCGGGAGGGCCTGGGGCCAACGTCCTGACTTTC.

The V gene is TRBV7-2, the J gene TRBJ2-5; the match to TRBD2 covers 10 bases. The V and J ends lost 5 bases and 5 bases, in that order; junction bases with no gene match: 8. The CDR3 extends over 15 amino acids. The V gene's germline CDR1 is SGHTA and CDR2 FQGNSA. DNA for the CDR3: TGTGCCAGCAGCAAAGCGGGAGGGGGAGGTGAGACCCAGTACTTC. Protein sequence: CASSKAGGGGETQYF.

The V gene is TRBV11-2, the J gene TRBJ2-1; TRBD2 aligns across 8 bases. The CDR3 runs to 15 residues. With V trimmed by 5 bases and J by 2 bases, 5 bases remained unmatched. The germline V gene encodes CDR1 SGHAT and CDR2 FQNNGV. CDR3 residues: CASSPSGSPYNEQFF. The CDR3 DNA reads TGTGCCAGCAGCCCCAGCGGGAGTCCCTACAATGAGCAGTTCTTC. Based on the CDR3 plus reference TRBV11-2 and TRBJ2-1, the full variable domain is EAGVAQSPRYKIIEKRQSVAFWCNPISGHATLYWYQQILGQGPKLLIQFQNNGVVDDSQLPKDRFSAERLKGVDSTLKIQPAKLEDSAVYLCASSPSGSPYNEQFFGPGTRLTVL.

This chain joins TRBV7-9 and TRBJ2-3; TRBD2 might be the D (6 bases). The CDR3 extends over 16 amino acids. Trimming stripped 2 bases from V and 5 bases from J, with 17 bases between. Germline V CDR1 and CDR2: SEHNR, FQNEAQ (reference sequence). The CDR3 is CASSLRSAVEGDTQYF. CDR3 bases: TGTGCCAGCAGCTTAAGGTCGGCAGTGGAGGGAGATACGCAGTATTTT.